The 27 T cell receptor beta chains in this list originate from one sample, sequenced in a study of CD8+CD57+ T cells in acquired aplastic anemia. Patients picked for sequencing had shown CD8+CD57+ cell expansion detected by flow cytometry. Using genomic DNA as the template, TCR beta VDJ and CDR3 profiling was carried out. One entry per CDR3 protein, called by TCRdb with MiXCR from the reads. The data show approximately 300,000 distinct CDR3 sequences, under 65% seen once. Sequences were obtained from sorted CD4+, CD8+, or CD8+CD57+ T cells (not recorded which) from PBMCs. These receptors all come from a human donor with aplastic anemia.

The chain combines TRBV29-1 with TRBJ1-1; a weak D match, TRBD1 (5 bases). The CDR3 totals 16 residues. From germline, CDR1 is SQVTM and CDR2 ANQGSEA. The CDR3, as DNA: TGCAGATCTTTTGGGACTGAAAGGCGGGGTAGCACTGAAGCTTTCTTT. It is translated as CRSFGTERRGSTEAFF. The full variable domain, in which reference TRBV29-1 and TRBJ1-1 provide the parts outside the CDR3, is SAVISQKPSRDICQRGTSLTIQCQVDSQVTMMFWYRQQPGQSLTLIATANQGSEATYESGFVIDKFPISRPNLTFSTLTVSNMSPEDSSIYLCRSFGTERRGSTEAFFGQGTRLTVV.

At least ten counts were recorded for this clonotype. The chain has TRBV6-5 and TRBJ1-2; D may be TRBD1 (6 bases). CDR1 is MNHEY and CDR2 is SVGAGI in the germline V gene. The CDR3 spans 16 residues. Trimming shortened V by 11 bases and J by 4 bases, and 26 bases separated the two germline ends. The CDR3 DNA reads as TGTGCCTGCCGAGGGGGGAGGGAAGGGGCGGGCTATGGCTACACCTTC. It encodes CACRGGREGAGYGYTF.

The chain is built from TRBV12-3 or TRBV12-4 and TRBJ2-1; D is possibly TRBD1 or TRBD2 (5 bases each). The CDR3 spans 13 residues. Trimming took off 7 bases at V and 5 bases at J, with 12 bases between the two ends. As DNA, the CDR3 is TGTGCCAGCACTCCGGGACGACACAATGAGCAGTTCTTC. This encodes CASTPGRHNEQFF.

This clonotype was found a few times. The chain couples TRBV18 to TRBJ1-3; D not certain. Trimming pared 0 bases from V and 6 bases from J, leaving 9 bases between. This CDR3 spans 14 amino acids. In germline, CDR1 is KGHSH, CDR2 LQKENI. The CDR3 DNA reads TGTGCCAGCTCACCACCGAGCGTGGAAAACACCATATATTTT. This gives the protein CASSPPSVENTIYF.

This sequence joins TRBV14 and TRBJ2-1; a possible D gene is TRBD1 (5 bases). The CDR3 is 16 amino acids. CDR1 is SGHDN and CDR2 is FVKESK in the germline V gene. The V and J ends lost 5 bases and 1 base respectively, with 15 bases between them. CDR3 residues: CASSSGQGRSYNEQFF. The CDR3 DNA sequence: TGTGCCAGCAGCTCAGGGCAGGGTCGATCCTACAATGAGCAGTTCTTC.

About this clonotype itself: One end of the junction is discordant with germline, which a read error may explain. The chain recombines TRBV20-1 with TRBJ1-1; no clear D gene. Germline V gene data show CDR1 as DFQATT and CDR2 as SNEGSKA (reference sequence). There are 12 residues in the CDR3. This CDR3 reads CSATAVNAEAFF. CDR3 nucleotides: TGCAGTGCAACAGCGGTGAACGCTGAAGCTTTCTTT.

This clonotype has at least ten counts. The chain couples TRBV6-1 to TRBJ2-7; 10 bases align to TRBD1. Germline V gives CDR1 MNHNS, CDR2 SASEGT. Trimming took 0 bases from V and 1 from J; bases not matched to a gene: 9. The CDR3 is 18 amino acids. CDR3 in DNA: TGTGCCAGCAGTGAAGCGCGGGGGACAGGGGATAGGTCCTACGAGCAGTACTTC. This sequence encodes CASSEARGTGDRSYEQYF.

This clonotype showed up many times. The V gene is TRBV5-4, the J gene TRBJ1-2, with TRBD1 matching 9 bases. Germline V gives CDR1 SGHNT, CDR2 YYREEE (reference sequence). V lost 4 bases and J lost 5; bases outside the gene matches: 9. The CDR3 is 15 amino acids. For the CDR3, the DNA is TGTGCCAGCAGCCCCCCAATCGACAGGGGGTATGGCTACACCTTC. Its translation is CASSPPIDRGYGYTF.

The chain uses TRBV7-8 and TRBJ1-6; D uncertain. Trimming shortened V by 2 bases and J by 8 bases, and 4 bases separated the two germline ends. Germline lookup yields CDR1 SGHVS and CDR2 FQNEAQ. The CDR3 runs 12 residues. The DNA of the CDR3 is TGTGCCAGCAGCTTAAGGTATTCACCCCTCCACTTT. Translated: CASSLRYSPLHF.

In DNA form, the CDR3 reads TGCGCCAGCAGCACTACGACAGGGTCGTGGTCACCCCTCCACTTT. Protein: CASSTTTGSWSPLHF. The chain is built from TRBV5-1 and TRBJ1-6, with TRBD1 matching 7 bases. CDR3 length: 15 residues. CDR1 is SGHRS and CDR2 is YFSETQ in the germline V gene. J lost 10 bases, V lost 4 bases, and 11 bases had no gene match.

The chain employs TRBV7-9 and TRBJ2-1; 9 bases are shared with TRBD1. There are 18 residues in the CDR3. Per germline, CDR1 SEHNR and CDR2 FQNEAQ (reference sequence). V lost 0 bases, J lost 5 bases, and 11 bases stayed unmatched. CDR3 residues: CASSLAVSRDRADNEQFF. In nucleotides, the CDR3 is TGTGCCAGCAGCTTAGCTGTATCCCGGGACAGGGCGGACAATGAGCAGTTCTTC.

The chain recombines TRBV15 with TRBJ1-2; D gene uncertain. This CDR3 contains 13 residues. The germline CDR1 and CDR2 sequences are LNHNV and YYDKDF (reference sequence). The V end was cut by 0 bases, the J end by 3 bases, with 5 bases between. The CDR3 here is CATSRDVDYGYTF. DNA of the CDR3: TGTGCCACCAGCAGAGACGTGGACTATGGCTACACCTTC.

This clonotype was recorded many times. V gene TRBV6-5 combines with J gene TRBJ2-3, with 8 bases aligning to TRBD2. The trim removed 7 bases at V and 1 base at J, leaving 4 bases unmatched. CDR3 length: 14 residues. Germline V gene data show CDR1 as MNHEY and CDR2 as SVGAGI. The chain's CDR3 is CASTLAGRTDTQYF. As DNA, the CDR3 is TGTGCCAGCACCTTAGCGGGGCGCACAGATACGCAGTATTTT.

Worth noting for this clonotype: No DNA is shown, since the ends of the CDR3 on it are uncertain; the CDR3 is the one TCRdb lists. The gene calls are TRBV20-1 and TRBJ1-4; the tabulated D call, TRBD1, remains unverified against the DNA. CDR1 and CDR2 from the germline V gene are DFQATT and SNEGSKA (reference sequence). The CDR3 spans 24 amino acids, including both terminal residues. This CDR3 is CSAGASVADTQYFGPGVTNEKLFF.

In this sample, this clonotype turned up a few times. V usage is TRBV20-1 and J usage is TRBJ2-5; a possible D gene is TRBD2 (6 bases). The CDR3 loop spans 13 amino acids. CDR1 DFQATT and CDR2 SNEGSKA come from the germline V gene (reference sequence). V lost 4 bases, J lost 9 bases, and 18 bases lay in between. The DNA of the CDR3 is TGCAGTGCTAACCTGGGGGGTTATCAGCCCCAGTACTTC. Amino acids: CSANLGGYQPQYF.

The chain has TRBV29-1 and TRBJ1-1; 7 nucleotides agree with TRBD1. Germline CDR1 SQVTM, CDR2 ANQGSEA. The CDR3 is 13 residues long. Trimming removed 8 bases from V and 2 bases from J; junction bases left unmatched: 8. The CDR3 DNA reads as TGCAGCAGTACCACAGGGGCCAACACTGAAGCTTTCTTT. This codes for CSSTTGANTEAFF.

CDR3 DNA sequence: TGTGCCAGGAGGGGCAGGGAATATAATTCACCCCTCCACTTT. It encodes CARRGREYNSPLHF. The V and J genes are TRBV25-1 and TRBJ1-6; a possible D gene is TRBD1 (5 bases). Trimming took off 9 bases at V and 4 bases at J, with 13 bases between the two ends. The germline V gene has CDR1 MGHDK and CDR2 SYGVNS. CDR3 length: 14 residues.

Many counts were recorded for this clonotype. Since a much larger clone is just one base distant, this may be a read error. V usage is TRBV7-8 and J usage is TRBJ2-5; no clear D gene. Trimming removed 6 bases at V and 2 bases at J, with 4 bases between. This CDR3 contains 11 residues. Germline V gene sequence: CDR1 SGHVS, CDR2 FQNEAQ. The CDR3 nucleotides are TGTGCCAGCAGGACTCAAGAGACCCAGTACTTC. Translated, it gives CASRTQETQYF.

For this clonotype: The germline gene is not matched at one end of the junction; a read error may be the cause. The V gene is TRBV6-4, the J gene TRBJ1-1; TRBD1 might be the D (5 bases). Germline loops: CDR1 MRHNA, CDR2 SNTAGT. This CDR3 is 15 amino acids long. The CDR3 spells CASSYSSARETEAFF. The CDR3 coding sequence is TGTGCCAGCAGTTACTCGTCCGCCAGGGAAACTGAAGCTTTCTTT.

This clonotype was picked up many times. The chain is built from TRBV5-5 and TRBJ2-6; 9 bases are a match to TRBD1. Germline V gene lookup returns CDR1 SGHKS and CDR2 YYEKEE (reference sequence). The V and J ends lost 3 bases and 8 bases, in that order; junction bases with no gene match: 3. The CDR3 length is 14 residues. This CDR3 reads CASSWGQGSNVLTF. In DNA, the CDR3 is TGTGCCAGCAGCTGGGGACAGGGTTCCAACGTCCTGACTTTC.

This clonotype was recorded at least ten times. The chain employs TRBV7-8 and TRBJ1-1; D not resolved. CDR1 SGHVS and CDR2 FQNEAQ come from the germline V gene. There are 13 residues in the CDR3. Trimming shortened V by 5 bases and J by 0 bases, and 7 bases separated the two germline ends. CDR3 region: CASSRTLNTEAFF. The CDR3 DNA is TGTGCCAGCAGCCGCACGCTGAACACTGAAGCTTTCTTT. Combining the CDR3 with reference TRBV7-8 and TRBJ1-1 gives the whole variable domain GAGVSQSPRYKVAKRGQDVALRCDPISGHVSLFWYQQALGQGPEFLTYFQNEAQLDKSGLPSDRFFAERPEGSVSTLKIQRTQQEDSAVYLCASSRTLNTEAFFGQGTRLTVV.

The table lists this clonotype with many counts. V and J are TRBV12-3 or TRBV12-4 and TRBJ2-5, with a weak D call TRBD1 (6 bases). This CDR3 comprises 15 residues. The germline V and J ends were trimmed by 1 base and 2 bases, with 11 bases remaining between them. The CDR3 sequence is CASSLEQGPQETQYF. In DNA, the CDR3 is TGTGCCAGCAGTTTAGAGCAGGGGCCTCAAGAGACCCAGTACTTC.

A remark on this clonotype: A clone one base away is much larger, so this may be a read error. This rearrangement joins TRBV3-1 to TRBJ2-1, with 9 nucleotides matching TRBD2. The germline V gene encodes CDR1 LGHDT and CDR2 YNNKEL (reference sequence). The CDR3 has 16 residues. CDR3 loop: CASSLLSGRTYNERFF. The DNA for the CDR3 is TGTGCCAGCAGCCTACTTAGCGGGAGAACCTACAATGAGCGGTTCTTC.

The chain couples TRBV24-1 to TRBJ2-3, with no clear D. Germline CDR1 is KGHDR and CDR2 is SFDVKD. Trimming pared 5 bases from V and 6 bases from J, leaving 5 bases between. This CDR3 has 11 residues. The CDR3 DNA sequence: TGTGCCACCAGTGCCGTGGATACGCAGTATTTT. Amino acids: CATSAVDTQYF.

The chain is built from TRBV25-1 and TRBJ1-5; D is undetermined. The V end lost 5 bases, the J end lost 5 bases, and 7 bases lay between the germline ends. Germline V lookup: CDR1 MGHDK, CDR2 SYGVNS. The CDR3 length is 12 residues. In nucleotides, the CDR3 is TGTGCCAGCAGTCGGGGATATCAGCCCCAGCATTTT. It is translated as CASSRGYQPQHF.

A single count supports this clonotype. The chain recombines TRBV6-5 with TRBJ1-6; D ambiguous. The CDR3 has 15 amino acids. Germline assignment: CDR1 MNHEY and CDR2 SVGAGI. The V and J ends lost 1 base and 10 bases respectively, with 14 bases between them. The CDR3 DNA sequence: TGTGCCAGCAGTTACTTCGGGGAAACTGGATCACCCCTCCACTTT. Translated: CASSYFGETGSPLHF.

The CDR3 spells CSARNGGGQTYYEQYF. For the CDR3, the DNA is TGCAGTGCTAGAAATGGGGGAGGGCAGACATACTACGAGCAGTACTTC. V gene TRBV20-1 combines with J gene TRBJ2-7; 7 bases map to TRBD2. The CDR3 extends over 16 amino acids. The V and J ends lost 2 bases and 3 bases, in that order; junction bases with no gene match: 13. CDR1 and CDR2 (germline): DFQATT, SNEGSKA (reference sequence).